The T cell receptor (beta chain) described here comes from a study of cytomegalovirus exposure and HLA in healthy donors. Study conclusions and caveats: A highly shared variant cluster was judged a likely technical artifact. Presence/absence analyses rested on an assumption that sequencing depth was roughly uniform across donors. Rare TCR sequences predominated, though certain public TCRs were found in many donors.

60 Vbeta and 13 Jbeta primers were used in PCR. Data came from immunoSEQ multiplex PCR; TCRdb stores just in-frame clones and leaves some out. The sample has 60,000 to 65,000 clones; 65% to 75% are singletons. With regard to this clone: Its matching antigen is unknown.

V was cut by 1 base and J by 7 bases, with 11 bases left in between. The germline CDR1 and CDR2 sequences are SEHNR and FQNEAQ (reference sequence). The CDR3 length is 15 residues. The chain has TRBV7-9 and TRBJ1-6, with D tentatively TRBD1 (5 bases). Sequencing used PBMCs. This TCR derives from a man aged 45-65 years in good health and CMV-seropositive. The DNA for the CDR3 is TGTGCCAGCAGCTTAGGAGCAGGGCCCAATTCACCCCTCCACTTT. This encodes CASSLGAGPNSPLHF.